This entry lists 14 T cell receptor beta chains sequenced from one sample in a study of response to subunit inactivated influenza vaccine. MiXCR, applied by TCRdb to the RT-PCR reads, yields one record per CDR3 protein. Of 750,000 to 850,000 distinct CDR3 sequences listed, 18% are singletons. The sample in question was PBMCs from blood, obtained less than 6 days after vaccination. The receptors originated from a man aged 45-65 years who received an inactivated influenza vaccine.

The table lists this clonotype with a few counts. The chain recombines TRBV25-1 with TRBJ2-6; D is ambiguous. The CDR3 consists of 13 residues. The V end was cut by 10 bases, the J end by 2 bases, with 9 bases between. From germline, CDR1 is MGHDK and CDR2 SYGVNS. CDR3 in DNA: TGTGCCACCAATACTCCTGGGGCCAACGTCCTGACTTTC. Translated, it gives CATNTPGANVLTF.

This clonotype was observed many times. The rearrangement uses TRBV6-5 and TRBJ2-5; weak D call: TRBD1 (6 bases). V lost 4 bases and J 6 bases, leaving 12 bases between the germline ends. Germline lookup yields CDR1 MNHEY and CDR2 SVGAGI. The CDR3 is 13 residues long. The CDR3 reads CASSSPGAQTQYF. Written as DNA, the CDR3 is TGTGCCAGCAGTTCCCCAGGGGCTCAGACCCAGTACTTC.

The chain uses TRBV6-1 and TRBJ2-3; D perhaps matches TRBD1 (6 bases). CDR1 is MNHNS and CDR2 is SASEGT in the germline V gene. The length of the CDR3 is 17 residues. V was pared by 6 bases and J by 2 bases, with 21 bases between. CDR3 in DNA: TGTGCCAGCAGACCTGAAAGAACGAGGACAGACACAGATACGCAGTATTTT. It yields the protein CASRPERTRTDTDTQYF.

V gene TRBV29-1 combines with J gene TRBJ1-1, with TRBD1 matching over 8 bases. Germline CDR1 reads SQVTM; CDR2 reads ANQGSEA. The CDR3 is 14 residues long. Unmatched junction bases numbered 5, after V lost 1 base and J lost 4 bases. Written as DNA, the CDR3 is TGCAGCGTTGAAGTAGTTCAGGGGGCCACTGAAGCTTTCTTT. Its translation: CSVEVVQGATEAFF.

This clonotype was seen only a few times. The CDR3 loop is CASRSISGKSSREAFF. The DNA of the CDR3 is TGTGCCAGCAGATCAATCTCCGGGAAATCTTCTCGGGAAGCTTTCTTT. The chain carries TRBV12-3 or TRBV12-4 and TRBJ1-1; D is unresolved. The ends were cut back, 6 bases at V and 8 bases at J, with 25 bases in the middle. CDR3 length equals 16 residues.

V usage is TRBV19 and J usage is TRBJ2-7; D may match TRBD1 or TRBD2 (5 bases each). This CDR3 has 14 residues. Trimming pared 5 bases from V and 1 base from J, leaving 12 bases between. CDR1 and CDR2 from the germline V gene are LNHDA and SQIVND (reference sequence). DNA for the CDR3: TGTGCCAGTAGTGATTACTGGGGGTCCTACGAGCAGTACTTC. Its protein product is CASSDYWGSYEQYF.

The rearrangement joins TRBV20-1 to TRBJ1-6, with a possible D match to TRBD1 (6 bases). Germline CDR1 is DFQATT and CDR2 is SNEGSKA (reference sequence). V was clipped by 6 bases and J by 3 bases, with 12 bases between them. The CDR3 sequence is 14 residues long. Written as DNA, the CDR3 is TGCAGTGCACTTCCGGGACACTATAATTCACCCCTCCACTTT. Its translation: CSALPGHYNSPLHF.

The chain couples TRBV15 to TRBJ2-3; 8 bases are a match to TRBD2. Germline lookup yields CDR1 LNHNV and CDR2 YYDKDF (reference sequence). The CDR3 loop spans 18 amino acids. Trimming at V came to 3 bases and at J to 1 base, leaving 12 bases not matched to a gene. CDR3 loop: CATSRFPGLGGRTDTQYF. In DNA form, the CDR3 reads TGTGCCACCAGCAGGTTTCCGGGACTAGGCGGCCGCACAGATACGCAGTATTTT.

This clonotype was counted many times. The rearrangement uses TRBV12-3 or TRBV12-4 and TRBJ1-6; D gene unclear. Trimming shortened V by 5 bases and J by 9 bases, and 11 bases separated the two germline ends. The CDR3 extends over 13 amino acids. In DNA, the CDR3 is TGTGCCAGCAGTCCTGACGTCGTTTCACCCCTCCACTTT. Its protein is CASSPDVVSPLHF.

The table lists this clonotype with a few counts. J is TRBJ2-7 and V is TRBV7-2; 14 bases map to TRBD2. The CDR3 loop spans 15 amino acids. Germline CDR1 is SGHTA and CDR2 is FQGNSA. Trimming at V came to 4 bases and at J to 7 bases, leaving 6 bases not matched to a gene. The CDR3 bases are TGTGCCAGCAGCTCGGGACTAGCGGGAGAATCGGAGCAGTACTTC. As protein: CASSSGLAGESEQYF.

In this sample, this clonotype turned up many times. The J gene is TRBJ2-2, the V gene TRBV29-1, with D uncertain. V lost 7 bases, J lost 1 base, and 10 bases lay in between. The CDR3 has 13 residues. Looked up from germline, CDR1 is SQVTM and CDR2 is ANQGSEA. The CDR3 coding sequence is TGCAGCGCCACCGTCGAGAACACCGGGGAGCTGTTTTTT. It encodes CSATVENTGELFF.

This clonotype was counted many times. The CDR3 loop is CASSLGAFSYEQYF. The CDR3 bases are TGTGCCAGCAGCTTGGGGGCCTTCTCCTACGAGCAGTACTTC. This sequence joins TRBV5-6 and TRBJ2-7; unclear D gene. The CDR3 has 14 amino acids. Germline V lookup: CDR1 SGHDT, CDR2 YYEEEE. The V gene lost 0 bases and the J gene lost 0 bases, with 7 bases spanning the gap.

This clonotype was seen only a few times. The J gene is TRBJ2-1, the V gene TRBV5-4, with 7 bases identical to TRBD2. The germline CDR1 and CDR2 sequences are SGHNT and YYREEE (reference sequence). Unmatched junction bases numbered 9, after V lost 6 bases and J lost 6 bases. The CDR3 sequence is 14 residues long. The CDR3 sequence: CASIGTTKSNEQFF. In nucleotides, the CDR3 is TGTGCCAGCATAGGGACTACTAAATCCAATGAGCAGTTCTTC.

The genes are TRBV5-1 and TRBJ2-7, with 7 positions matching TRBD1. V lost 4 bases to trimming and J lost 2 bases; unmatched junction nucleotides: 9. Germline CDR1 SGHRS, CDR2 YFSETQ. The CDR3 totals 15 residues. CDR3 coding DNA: TGCGCCAGCAGCGTACGAGGGGGCCGCCCCTACGAGCAGTACTTC. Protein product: CASSVRGGRPYEQYF.